This T cell receptor (beta chain) emerged from a study of tumor-infiltrating lymphocytes in primary liver carcinoma. Researchers drew blood RNA from unsorted whole blood and extracted germline DNA as well. Germline V lookup: CDR1 SEHNR, CDR2 FQNEAQ (reference sequence). The CDR3 totals 12 residues. The V end lost 5 bases, the J end lost 3 bases, and 8 bases lay between the germline ends. Production of TCR beta cDNA used around 0.45 ug total RNA together with a constant-region primer. What produced the TCR beta libraries was three nested multiplex PCR rounds using slightly modified ARM-PCR. TRBV1-TRBV30 forward and Cbeta reverse primers drove the first two roughly 10-cycle rounds. TCRdb re-analysed the multiplex PCR reads in MiXCR, keeping a single row per CDR3 protein. The table has about 320,000 distinct CDR3 sequences, over 55% seen once.

The sample consisted of peripheral blood. V is TRBV7-9 and J is TRBJ2-7; D is undetermined. This receptor was identified in a man aged 35 to 55 with primary liver carcinoma and hepatitis B virus infection. The CDR3 here is CASSPDGYEQYF. CDR3 nucleotide sequence: TGTGCCAGCAGCCCTGATGGCTACGAGCAGTACTTC.